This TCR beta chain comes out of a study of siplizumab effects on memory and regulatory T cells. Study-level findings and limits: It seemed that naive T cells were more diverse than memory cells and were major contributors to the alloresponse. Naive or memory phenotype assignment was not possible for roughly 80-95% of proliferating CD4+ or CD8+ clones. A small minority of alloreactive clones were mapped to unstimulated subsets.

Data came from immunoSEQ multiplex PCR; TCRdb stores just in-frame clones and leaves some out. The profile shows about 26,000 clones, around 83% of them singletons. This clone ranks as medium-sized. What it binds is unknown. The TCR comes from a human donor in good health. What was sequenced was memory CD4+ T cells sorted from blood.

The CDR3 sequence: CASSLPVGTGLDEQYF. CDR3 nucleotides: TGTGCCAGCAGCTTGCCCGTGGGGACAGGGCTCGACGAGCAGTACTTC. This chain connects TRBV5-4 to TRBJ2-7, with TRBD1 matching 9 bases. J was trimmed by 5 bases and V by 1 base; bases with no gene match: 10. Germline-derived CDR1 and CDR2 are SGHNT and YYREEE (reference sequence). The CDR3 extends over 16 amino acids. Drawing the rest from reference TRBV5-4 and TRBJ2-7, the complete variable domain is ETGVTQSPTHLIKTRGQQVTLRCSSQSGHNTVSWYQQALGQGPQFIFQYYREEENGRGNFPPRFSGLQFPNYSSELNVNALELDDSALYLCASSLPVGTGLDEQYFGPGTRLTVT.